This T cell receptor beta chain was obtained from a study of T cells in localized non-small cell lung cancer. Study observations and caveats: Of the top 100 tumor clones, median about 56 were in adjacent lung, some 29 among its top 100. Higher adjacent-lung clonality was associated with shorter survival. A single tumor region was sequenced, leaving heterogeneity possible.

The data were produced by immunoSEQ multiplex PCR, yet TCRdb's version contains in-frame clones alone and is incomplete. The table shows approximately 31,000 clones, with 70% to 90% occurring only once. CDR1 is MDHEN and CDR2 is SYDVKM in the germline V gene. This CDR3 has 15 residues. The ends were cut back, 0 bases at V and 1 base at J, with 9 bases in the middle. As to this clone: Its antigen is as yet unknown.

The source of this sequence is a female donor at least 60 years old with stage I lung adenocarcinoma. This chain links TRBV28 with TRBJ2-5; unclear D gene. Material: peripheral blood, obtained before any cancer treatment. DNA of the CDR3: TGTGCCAGCAGTTTATGGAGCAGAAGCCAAGAGACCCAGTACTTC. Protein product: CASSLWSRSQETQYF.